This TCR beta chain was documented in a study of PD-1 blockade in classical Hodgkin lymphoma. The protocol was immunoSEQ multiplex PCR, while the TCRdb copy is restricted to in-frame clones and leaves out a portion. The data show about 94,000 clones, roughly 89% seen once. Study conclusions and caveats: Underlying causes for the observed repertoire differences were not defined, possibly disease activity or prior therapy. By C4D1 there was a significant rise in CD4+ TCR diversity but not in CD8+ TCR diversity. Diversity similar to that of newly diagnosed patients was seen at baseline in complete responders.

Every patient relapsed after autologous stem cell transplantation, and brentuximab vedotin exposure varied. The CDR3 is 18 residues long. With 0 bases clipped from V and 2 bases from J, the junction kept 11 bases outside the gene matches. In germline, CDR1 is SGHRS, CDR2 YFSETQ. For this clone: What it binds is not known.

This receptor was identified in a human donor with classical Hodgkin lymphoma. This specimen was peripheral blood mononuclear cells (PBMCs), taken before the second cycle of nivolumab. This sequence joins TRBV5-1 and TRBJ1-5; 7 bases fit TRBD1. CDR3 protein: CASSLEPLTGVGNQPQHF. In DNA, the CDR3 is TGCGCCAGCAGCTTGGAGCCTCTTACAGGGGTGGGCAATCAGCCCCAGCATTTT.